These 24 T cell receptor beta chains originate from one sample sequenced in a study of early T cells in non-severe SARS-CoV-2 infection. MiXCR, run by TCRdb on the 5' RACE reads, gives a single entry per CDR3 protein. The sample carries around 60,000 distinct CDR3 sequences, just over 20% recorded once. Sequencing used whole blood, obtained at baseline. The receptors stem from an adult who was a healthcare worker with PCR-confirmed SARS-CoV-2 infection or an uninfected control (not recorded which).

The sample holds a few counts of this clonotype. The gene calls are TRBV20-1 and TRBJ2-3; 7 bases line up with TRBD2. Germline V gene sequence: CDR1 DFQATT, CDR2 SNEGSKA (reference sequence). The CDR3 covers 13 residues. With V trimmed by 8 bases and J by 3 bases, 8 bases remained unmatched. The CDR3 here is CSMIAGATDTQYF. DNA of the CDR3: TGCAGTATGATAGCGGGTGCGACAGATACGCAGTATTTT.

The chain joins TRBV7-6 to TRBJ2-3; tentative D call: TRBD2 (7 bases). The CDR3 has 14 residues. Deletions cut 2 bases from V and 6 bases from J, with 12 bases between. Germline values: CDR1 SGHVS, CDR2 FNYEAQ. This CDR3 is CASSLTGGPDTQYF. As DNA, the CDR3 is TGTGCCAGCAGCTTAACCGGGGGGCCGGATACGCAGTATTTT.

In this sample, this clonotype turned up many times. CDR3 residues: CASSLSLADTQYF. CDR3 DNA sequence: TGTGCCAGCAGCCTCTCACTAGCGGATACGCAGTATTTT. The chain is built from TRBV7-3 and TRBJ2-3, with 7 bases identical to TRBD2. The CDR3 extends over 13 amino acids. Trimming removed 5 bases from V and 6 bases from J; junction bases left unmatched: 5. The germline CDR1 and CDR2 sequences are SGHTA and FQGTGA.

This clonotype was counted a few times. CDR3: CASSFNRGTQYF. CDR3 nucleotides: TGTGCCAGCAGCTTTAATAGGGGAACGCAGTATTTT. This sequence joins TRBV13 and TRBJ2-3, with D maybe TRBD1 (5 bases). The ends were cut back, 3 bases at V and 9 bases at J, with 10 bases in the middle. Per germline, CDR1 PRHDT and CDR2 FYEKMQ (reference sequence). This CDR3 region has 12 residues.

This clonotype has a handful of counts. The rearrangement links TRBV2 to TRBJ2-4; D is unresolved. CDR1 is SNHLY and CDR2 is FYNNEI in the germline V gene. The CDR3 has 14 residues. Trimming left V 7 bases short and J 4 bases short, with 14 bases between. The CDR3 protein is CASKSAGWKNIQYF. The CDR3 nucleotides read TGTGCCAGCAAGAGCGCCGGGTGGAAAAACATTCAGTACTTC.

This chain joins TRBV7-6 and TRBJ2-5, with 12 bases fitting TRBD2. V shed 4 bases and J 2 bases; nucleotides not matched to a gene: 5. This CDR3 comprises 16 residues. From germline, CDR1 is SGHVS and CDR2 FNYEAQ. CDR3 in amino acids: CASSSRLAGEQETQYF. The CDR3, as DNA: TGTGCCAGCAGCTCAAGACTAGCGGGGGAGCAAGAGACCCAGTACTTC.

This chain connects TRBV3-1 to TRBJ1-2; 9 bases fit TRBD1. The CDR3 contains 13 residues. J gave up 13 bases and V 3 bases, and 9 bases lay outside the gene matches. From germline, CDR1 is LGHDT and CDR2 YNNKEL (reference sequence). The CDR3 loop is CASSQNSQTGGTF. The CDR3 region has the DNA TGTGCCAGCAGCCAGAACTCCCAGACAGGGGGCACCTTC. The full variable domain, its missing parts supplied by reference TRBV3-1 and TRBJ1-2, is DTAVSQTPKYLVTQMGNDKSIKCEQNLGHDTMYWYKQDSKKFLKIMFSYNNKELIINETVPNRFSPKSPDKAHLNLHINSLELGDSAVYFCASSQNSQTGGTFGSGTRLTVV.

CDR3 in amino acids: CSARDLTGAGDYEQYF. Written as DNA, the CDR3 is TGCAGTGCTAGAGATCTAACGGGAGCGGGGGACTACGAGCAGTACTTC. The chain combines TRBV20-1 with TRBJ2-7; 8 bases agree with TRBD2. The CDR3 has 16 residues. V was clipped by 0 bases and J by 3 bases; unmatched bases: 10. Germline loops: CDR1 DFQATT, CDR2 SNEGSKA (reference sequence).

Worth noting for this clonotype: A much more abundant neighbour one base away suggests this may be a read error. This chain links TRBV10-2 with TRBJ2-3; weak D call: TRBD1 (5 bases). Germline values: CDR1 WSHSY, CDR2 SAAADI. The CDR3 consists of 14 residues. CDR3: CASSESNARTPRGF. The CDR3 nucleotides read TGCGCCAGCAGTGAGTCGAACGCGAGGACGCCTAGGGGTTTT.

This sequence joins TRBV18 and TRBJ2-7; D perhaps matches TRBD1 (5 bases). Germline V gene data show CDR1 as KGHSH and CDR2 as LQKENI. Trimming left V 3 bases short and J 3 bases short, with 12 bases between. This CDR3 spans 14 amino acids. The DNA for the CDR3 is TGTGCCAGCTCACCTCCCGGACAACTCTACGAGCAGTACTTC. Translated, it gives CASSPPGQLYEQYF.

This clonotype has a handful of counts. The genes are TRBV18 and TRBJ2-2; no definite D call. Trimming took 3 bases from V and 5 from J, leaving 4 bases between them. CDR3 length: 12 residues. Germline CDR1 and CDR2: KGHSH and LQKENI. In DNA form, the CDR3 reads TGTGCCAGCTCACCGGTGACCGGGGAGCTGTTTTTT. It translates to CASSPVTGELFF.

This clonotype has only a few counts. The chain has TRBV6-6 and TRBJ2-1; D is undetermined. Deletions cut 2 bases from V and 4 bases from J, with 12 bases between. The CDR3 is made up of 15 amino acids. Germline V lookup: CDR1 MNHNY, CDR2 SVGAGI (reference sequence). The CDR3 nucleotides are TGTGCCAGCAGTTACGTGCCGACGGGTTACAATGAGCAGTTCTTC. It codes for CASSYVPTGYNEQFF.

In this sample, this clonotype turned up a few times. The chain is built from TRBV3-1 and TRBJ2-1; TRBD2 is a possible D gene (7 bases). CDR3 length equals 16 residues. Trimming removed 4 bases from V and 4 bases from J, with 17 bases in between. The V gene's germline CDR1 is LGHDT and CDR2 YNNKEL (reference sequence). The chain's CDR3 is CASSPQGGGPYNEQFF. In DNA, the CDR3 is TGTGCCAGCAGCCCCCAGGGCGGGGGCCCTTACAATGAGCAGTTCTTC.

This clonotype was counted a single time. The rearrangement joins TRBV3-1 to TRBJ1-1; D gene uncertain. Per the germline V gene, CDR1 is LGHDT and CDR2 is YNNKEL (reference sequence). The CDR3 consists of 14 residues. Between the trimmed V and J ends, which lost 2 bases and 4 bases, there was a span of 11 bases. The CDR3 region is CASSQRGSGTEAFF. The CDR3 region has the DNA TGTGCCAGCAGCCAACGGGGTAGCGGCACTGAAGCTTTCTTT.

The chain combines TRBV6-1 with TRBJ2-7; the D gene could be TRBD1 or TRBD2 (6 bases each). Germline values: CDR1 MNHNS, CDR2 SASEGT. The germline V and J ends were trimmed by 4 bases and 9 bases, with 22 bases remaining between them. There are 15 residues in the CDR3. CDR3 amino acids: CASSAGDTRDFPQYF. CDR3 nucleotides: TGTGCCAGCAGTGCGGGGGACACCCGGGATTTTCCGCAGTACTTC.

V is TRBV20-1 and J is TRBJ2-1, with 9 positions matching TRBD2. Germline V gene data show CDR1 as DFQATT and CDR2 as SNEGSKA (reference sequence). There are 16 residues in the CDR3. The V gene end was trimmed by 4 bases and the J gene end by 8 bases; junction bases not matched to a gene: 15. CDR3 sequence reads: CSATKGGGAYRHEQFF. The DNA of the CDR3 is TGCAGTGCTACAAAGGGCGGGGGGGCCTATAGGCATGAGCAGTTCTTC.

CDR3 protein: CASSPETAVAGEQYF. CDR3 bases: TGTGCCAGCTCTCCTGAAACTGCCGTCGCGGGCGAGCAGTACTTC. The chain carries TRBV18 and TRBJ2-7; possible D gene TRBD2, 5 bases. This CDR3 region has 15 residues. V lost 6 bases to trimming and J lost 6 bases, with 21 bases between them. Germline CDR1 reads KGHSH; CDR2 reads LQKENI.

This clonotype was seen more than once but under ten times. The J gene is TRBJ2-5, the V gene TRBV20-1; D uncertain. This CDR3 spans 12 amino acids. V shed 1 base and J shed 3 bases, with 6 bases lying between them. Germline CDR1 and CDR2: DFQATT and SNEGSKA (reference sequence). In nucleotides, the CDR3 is TGCAGTGCTAGAGTGGCAGAAGAGACCCAGTACTTC. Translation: CSARVAEETQYF.

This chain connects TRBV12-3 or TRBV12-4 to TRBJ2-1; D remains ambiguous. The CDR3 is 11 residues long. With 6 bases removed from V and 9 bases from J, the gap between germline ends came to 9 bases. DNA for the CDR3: TGTGCCAGCAGGTACAAGGGTGAGCAGTTCTTC. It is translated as CASRYKGEQFF.

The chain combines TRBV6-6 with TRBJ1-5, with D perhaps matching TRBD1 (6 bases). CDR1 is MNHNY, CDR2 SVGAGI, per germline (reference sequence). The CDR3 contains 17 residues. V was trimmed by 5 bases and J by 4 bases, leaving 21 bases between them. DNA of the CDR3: TGTGCCAGCAGTCCCCCGGGACAACACGATCGGAATCAGCCCCAGCATTTT. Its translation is CASSPPGQHDRNQPQHF.

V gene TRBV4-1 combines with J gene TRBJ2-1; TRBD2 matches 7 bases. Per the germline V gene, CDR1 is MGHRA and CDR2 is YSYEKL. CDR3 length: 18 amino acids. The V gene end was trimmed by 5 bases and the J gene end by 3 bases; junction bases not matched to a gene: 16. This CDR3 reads CASSGRGSPGTNYNEQFF. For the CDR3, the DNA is TGCGCCAGCAGCGGAAGAGGGAGTCCGGGGACTAACTACAATGAGCAGTTCTTC.

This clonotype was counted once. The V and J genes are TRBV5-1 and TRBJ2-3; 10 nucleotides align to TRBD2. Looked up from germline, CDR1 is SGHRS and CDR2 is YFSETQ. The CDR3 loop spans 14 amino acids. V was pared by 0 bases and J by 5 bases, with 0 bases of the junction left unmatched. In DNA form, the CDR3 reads TGCGCCAGCAGCTTGGTAGCGGGGGGAGATACGCAGTATTTT. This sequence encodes CASSLVAGGDTQYF. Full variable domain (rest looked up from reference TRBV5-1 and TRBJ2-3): KAGVTQTPRYLIKTRGQQVTLSCSPISGHRSVSWYQQTPGQGLQFLFEYFSETQRNKGNFPGRFSGRQFSNSRSEMNVSTLELGDSALYLCASSLVAGGDTQYFGPGTRLTVL.

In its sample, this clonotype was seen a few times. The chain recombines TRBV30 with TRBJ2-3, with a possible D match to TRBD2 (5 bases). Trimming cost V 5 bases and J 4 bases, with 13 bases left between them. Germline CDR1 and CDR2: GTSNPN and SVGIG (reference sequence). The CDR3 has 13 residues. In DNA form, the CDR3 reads TGTGCCTGGTCGGCGGGTTTGGCAGATACGCAGTATTTT. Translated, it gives CAWSAGLADTQYF. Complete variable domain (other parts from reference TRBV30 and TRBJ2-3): SQTIHQWPATLVQPVGSPLSLECTVEGTSNPNLYWYRQAAGRGLQLLFYSVGIGQISSEVPQNLSASRPQDRQFILSSKKLLLSDSGFYLCAWSAGLADTQYFGPGTRLTVL.

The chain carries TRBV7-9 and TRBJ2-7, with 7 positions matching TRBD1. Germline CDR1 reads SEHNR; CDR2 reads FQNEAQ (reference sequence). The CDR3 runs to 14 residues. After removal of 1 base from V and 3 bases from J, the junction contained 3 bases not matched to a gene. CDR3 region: CASSLETGIYEQYF. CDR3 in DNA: TGTGCCAGCAGCTTAGAGACAGGGATCTACGAGCAGTACTTC.